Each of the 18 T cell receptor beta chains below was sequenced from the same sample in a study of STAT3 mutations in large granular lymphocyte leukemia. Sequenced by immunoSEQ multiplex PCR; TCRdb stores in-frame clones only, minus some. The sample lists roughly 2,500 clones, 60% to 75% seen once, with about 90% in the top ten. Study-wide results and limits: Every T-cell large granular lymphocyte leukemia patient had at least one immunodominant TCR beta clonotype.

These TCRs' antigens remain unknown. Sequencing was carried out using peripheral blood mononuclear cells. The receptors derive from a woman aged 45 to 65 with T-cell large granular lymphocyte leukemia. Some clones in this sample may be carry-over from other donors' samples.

This CDR3 is CASSALAGLAFF. CDR3 DNA sequence: TGTGCCAGCAGCGCCTTGGCCGGCCTGGCTTTCTTT. V and J are TRBV5-6 and TRBJ1-1; no reliable D call. CDR1 and CDR2 from the germline V gene are SGHDT and YYEEEE. The CDR3 contains 12 residues. The germline V and J ends were trimmed by 4 bases and 11 bases, with 15 bases remaining between them.

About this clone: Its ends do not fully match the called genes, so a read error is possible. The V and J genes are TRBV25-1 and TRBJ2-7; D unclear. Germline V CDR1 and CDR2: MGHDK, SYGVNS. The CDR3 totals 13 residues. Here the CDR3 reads CASSEGHSHEQYF. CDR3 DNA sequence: TGTGCCAGCAGTGAAGGTCACTCCCACGAGCAGTACTTC.

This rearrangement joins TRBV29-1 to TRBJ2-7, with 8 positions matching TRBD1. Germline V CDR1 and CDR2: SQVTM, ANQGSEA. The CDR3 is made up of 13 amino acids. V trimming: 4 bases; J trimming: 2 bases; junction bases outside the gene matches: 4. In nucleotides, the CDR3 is TGCAGCGTTGCAGGACAGGGTGCCTACGAGCAGTACTTC. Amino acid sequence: CSVAGQGAYEQYF.

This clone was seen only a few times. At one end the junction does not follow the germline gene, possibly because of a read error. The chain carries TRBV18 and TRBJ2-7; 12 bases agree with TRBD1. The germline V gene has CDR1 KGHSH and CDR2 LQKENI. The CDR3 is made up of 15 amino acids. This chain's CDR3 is CASSPPGTGGWEQYF. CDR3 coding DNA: TGTGCCAGCTCTCCACCGGGGACAGGGGGCTGGGAGCAGTACTTC.

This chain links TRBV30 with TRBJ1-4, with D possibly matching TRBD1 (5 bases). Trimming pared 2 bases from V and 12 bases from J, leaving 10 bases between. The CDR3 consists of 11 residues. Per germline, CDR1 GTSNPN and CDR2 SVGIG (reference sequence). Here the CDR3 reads CAWSFGGELFF. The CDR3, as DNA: TGTGCCTGGAGTTTTGGGGGGGAACTGTTTTTT.

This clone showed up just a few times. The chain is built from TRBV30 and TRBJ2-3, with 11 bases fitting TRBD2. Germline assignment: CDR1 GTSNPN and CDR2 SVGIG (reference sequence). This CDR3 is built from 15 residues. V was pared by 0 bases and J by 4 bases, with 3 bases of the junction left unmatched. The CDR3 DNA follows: TGTGCCTGGAGTGTATTACTAGCGGGAGCAGATACGCAGTATTTT. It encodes CAWSVLLAGADTQYF.

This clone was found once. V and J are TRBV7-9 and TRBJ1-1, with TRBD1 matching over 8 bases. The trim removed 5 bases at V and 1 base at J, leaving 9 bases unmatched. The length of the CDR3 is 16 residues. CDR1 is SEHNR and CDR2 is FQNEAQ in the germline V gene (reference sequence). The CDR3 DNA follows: TGTGCCAGCAGCCATGGACAGGGCCAAAGGAACACTGAAGCTTTCTTT. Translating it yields CASSHGQGQRNTEAFF.

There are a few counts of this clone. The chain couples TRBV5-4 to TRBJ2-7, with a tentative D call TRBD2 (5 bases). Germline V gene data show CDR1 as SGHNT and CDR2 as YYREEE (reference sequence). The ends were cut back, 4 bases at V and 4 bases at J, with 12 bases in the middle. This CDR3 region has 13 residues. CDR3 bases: TGTGCCAGCAGCCCATTCGGGGTTTACGAGCAGTACTTC. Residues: CASSPFGVYEQYF.

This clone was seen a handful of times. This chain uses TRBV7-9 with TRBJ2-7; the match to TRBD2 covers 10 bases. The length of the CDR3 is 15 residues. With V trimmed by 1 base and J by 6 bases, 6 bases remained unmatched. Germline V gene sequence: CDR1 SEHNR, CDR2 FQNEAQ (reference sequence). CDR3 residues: CASSLVLAGVPEQYF. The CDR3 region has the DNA TGTGCCAGCAGCTTAGTTCTAGCGGGAGTACCCGAGCAGTACTTC.

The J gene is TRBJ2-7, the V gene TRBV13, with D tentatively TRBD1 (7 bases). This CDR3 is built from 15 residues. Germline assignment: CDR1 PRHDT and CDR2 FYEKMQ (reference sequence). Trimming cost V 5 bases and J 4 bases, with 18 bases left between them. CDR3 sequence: CASSEGASRGYEQYF. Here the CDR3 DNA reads TGTGCCAGCAGCGAGGGGGCGTCGCGGGGATACGAGCAGTACTTC.

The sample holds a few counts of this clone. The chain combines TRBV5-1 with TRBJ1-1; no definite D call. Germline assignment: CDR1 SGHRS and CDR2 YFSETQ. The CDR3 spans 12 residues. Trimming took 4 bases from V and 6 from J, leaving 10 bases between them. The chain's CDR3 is CASSQEGPEAFF. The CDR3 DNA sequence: TGCGCCAGCAGCCAAGAGGGTCCTGAAGCTTTCTTT.

The CDR3 DNA reads as TGTGCCTGGAGTTACCTTGGGATAACGAACTATGGCTACACCTTC. Protein sequence: CAWSYLGITNYGYTF. The chain recombines TRBV30 with TRBJ1-2; D is uncertain. Germline CDR1 reads GTSNPN; CDR2 reads SVGIG (reference sequence). There are 15 residues in the CDR3. The ends were cut back, 2 bases at V and 2 bases at J, with 15 bases in the middle.

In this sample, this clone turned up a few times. The CDR3 spells CAFWTVLDEQFF. Written as DNA, the CDR3 is TGTGCCTTTTGGACGGTCTTGGATGAGCAGTTCTTC. The rearrangement links TRBV5-4 to TRBJ2-1; D gene unclear. This CDR3 is built from 12 residues. Trimming pared 10 bases from V and 8 bases from J, leaving 16 bases between. CDR1 is SGHNT, CDR2 YYREEE, per germline (reference sequence).

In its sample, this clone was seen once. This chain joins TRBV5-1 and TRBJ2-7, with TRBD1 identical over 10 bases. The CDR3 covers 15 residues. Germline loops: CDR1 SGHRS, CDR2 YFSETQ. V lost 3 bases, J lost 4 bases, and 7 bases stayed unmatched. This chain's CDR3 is CASSSDRGSWYEQYF. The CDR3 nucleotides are TGCGCCAGCAGCTCGGACAGGGGGTCTTGGTACGAGCAGTACTTC.

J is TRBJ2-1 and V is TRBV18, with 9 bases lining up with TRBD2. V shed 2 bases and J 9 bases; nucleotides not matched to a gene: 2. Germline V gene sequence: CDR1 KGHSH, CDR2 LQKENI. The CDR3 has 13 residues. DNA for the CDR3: TGTGCCAGCTCACCAGGACTAGCGATTGAGCAGTTCTTC. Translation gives CASSPGLAIEQFF.

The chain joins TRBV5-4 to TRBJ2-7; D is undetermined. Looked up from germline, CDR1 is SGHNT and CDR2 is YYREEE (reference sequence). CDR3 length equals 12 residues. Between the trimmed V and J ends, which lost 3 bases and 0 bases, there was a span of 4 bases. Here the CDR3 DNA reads TGTGCCAGCAGCTCATACTCCTACGAGCAGTACTTC. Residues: CASSSYSYEQYF.

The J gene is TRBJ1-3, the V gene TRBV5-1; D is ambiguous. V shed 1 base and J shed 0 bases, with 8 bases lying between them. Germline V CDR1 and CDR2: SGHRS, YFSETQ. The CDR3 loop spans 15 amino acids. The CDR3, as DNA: TGCGCCAGCAGCTTGACTGTCTACTCTGGAAACACCATATATTTT. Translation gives CASSLTVYSGNTIYF. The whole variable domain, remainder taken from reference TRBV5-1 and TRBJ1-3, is KAGVTQTPRYLIKTRGQQVTLSCSPISGHRSVSWYQQTPGQGLQFLFEYFSETQRNKGNFPGRFSGRQFSNSRSEMNVSTLELGDSALYLCASSLTVYSGNTIYFGEGSWLTVV.

Written as DNA, the CDR3 is TGTGCCAGCAGTTCGAACAGGGGGCTCCAACAAGAGACCCAGTACTTC. Protein product: CASSSNRGLQQETQYF. The chain has TRBV25-1 and TRBJ2-5, with TRBD1 matching 9 bases. CDR3 length: 16 residues. Looked up from germline, CDR1 is MGHDK and CDR2 is SYGVNS. V shed 5 bases and J 2 bases; nucleotides not matched to a gene: 9.